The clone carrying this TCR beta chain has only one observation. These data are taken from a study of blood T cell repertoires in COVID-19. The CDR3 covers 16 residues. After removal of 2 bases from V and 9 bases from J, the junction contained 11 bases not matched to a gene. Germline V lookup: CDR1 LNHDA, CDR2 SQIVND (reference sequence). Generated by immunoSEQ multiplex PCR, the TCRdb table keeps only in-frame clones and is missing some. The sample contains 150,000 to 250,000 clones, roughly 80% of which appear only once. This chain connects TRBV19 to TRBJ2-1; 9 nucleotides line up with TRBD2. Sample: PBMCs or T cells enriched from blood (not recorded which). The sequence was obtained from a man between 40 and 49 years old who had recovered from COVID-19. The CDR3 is CASSIRPREGQSEQFF. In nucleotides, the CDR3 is TGTGCCAGTAGTATACGCCCGCGGGAGGGCCAGAGTGAGCAGTTCTTC.